This entry lists 32 T cell receptor beta chains sequenced from one sample in a study of a mutant IDH1 vaccine in newly diagnosed glioma. Antigen specificity for these receptors is unknown. This sample's time point: week 23, last vaccination. Every vaccination contained 300 ug of the mutant IDH1 20-mer peptide and was paired with topical imiquimod. Assay: immunoSEQ multiplex PCR; the TCRdb copy retains only in-frame clones and omits some. The sample contains approximately 60,000 clones, about 81% of which appear only once. Sequenced here: PBMCs, sampled from a glioma patient whose treatment included an IDH1 peptide vaccine. The source is a woman aged 40-49 years with glioma. Some clones in this sample may be carry-over from other donors' samples.

A single count supports this clone. The rearrangement joins TRBV4-1 to TRBJ2-2; 11 nucleotides match TRBD2. The germline gives CDR1 MGHRA, CDR2 YSYEKL. J lost 2 bases, V lost 7 bases, and 12 bases had no gene match. The length of the CDR3 is 18 residues. CDR3 residues: CASTGVAGGRGNTGELFF. The CDR3, as DNA: TGCGCCAGCACCGGGGTAGCGGGGGGGCGGGGAAACACCGGGGAGCTGTTTTTT.

The chain combines TRBV7-6 with TRBJ2-7; the match to TRBD1 covers 12 bases. This CDR3 contains 16 residues. Per germline, CDR1 SGHVS and CDR2 FNYEAQ. Trimming took 5 bases from V and 3 from J; bases not matched to a gene: 8. The CDR3 region is CASSLRDRGHNYEQYF. Here the CDR3 DNA reads TGTGCCAGCAGCCTCCGGGACAGGGGGCATAACTACGAGCAGTACTTC.

The chain employs TRBV11-3 and TRBJ1-6; D gene uncertain. The CDR3 is made up of 12 amino acids. Trimming shortened V by 1 base and J by 7 bases, and 2 bases separated the two germline ends. Germline V gene data show CDR1 as SGHNT and CDR2 as YENEEA. The CDR3 DNA reads TGTGCCAGCAGCTTAGGGAATTCACCCCTCCACTTT. Protein product: CASSLGNSPLHF.

This clone was recorded only once. The chain couples TRBV30 to TRBJ1-1; D not resolved. The CDR3 spans 13 residues. Trimming removed 3 bases from V and 10 bases from J, with 18 bases in between. CDR1 GTSNPN and CDR2 SVGIG come from the germline V gene (reference sequence). The CDR3 region is CAWSGPRASLAFF. The CDR3 DNA is TGTGCCTGGAGCGGCCCCCGGGCAAGCTTAGCTTTCTTT.

The V and J genes are TRBV25-1 and TRBJ2-2; the match to TRBD2 covers 12 bases. The V gene end was trimmed by 1 base and the J gene end by 5 bases; junction bases not matched to a gene: 8. The CDR3 consists of 18 residues. Germline V gene sequence: CDR1 MGHDK, CDR2 SYGVNS. As DNA, the CDR3 is TGTGCCAGCAGTGAATCCCCTAGCGGGGGGGCTGGGACCGGGGAGCTGTTTTTT. It specifies CASSESPSGGAGTGELFF.

V gene TRBV6-1 combines with J gene TRBJ1-2; TRBD1 agrees at 8 bases. Germline-derived CDR1 and CDR2 are MNHNS and SASEGT. V was clipped by 7 bases and J by 6 bases; unmatched bases: 13. The CDR3 is made up of 15 amino acids. CDR3 DNA: TGTGCCAGCACCCGATACGTCGGGACAGGCAATGGCTACACCTTC. This encodes CASTRYVGTGNGYTF.

Only a few counts were recorded for this clone. This rearrangement joins TRBV7-9 to TRBJ1-5; D perhaps matches TRBD1 (6 bases). The CDR3 length is 16 residues. Trimming left V 1 base short and J 1 base short, with 11 bases between. Germline-derived CDR1 and CDR2 are SEHNR and FQNEAQ (reference sequence). In DNA, the CDR3 is TGTGCCAGCAGCTTAGGCACAGGGAGGAGCAATCAGCCCCAGCATTTT. Protein: CASSLGTGRSNQPQHF.

The rearrangement joins TRBV7-6 to TRBJ1-6; D is perhaps TRBD1 (5 bases). Germline-derived CDR1 and CDR2 are SGHVS and FNYEAQ. The CDR3 runs 15 residues. V lost 5 bases to trimming and J lost 8 bases, with 16 bases between them. The CDR3 loop reads CASSLGTFLDSPLHF. In DNA form, the CDR3 reads TGTGCCAGCAGCCTCGGGACTTTCCTGGATTCACCCCTCCACTTT.

This rearrangement joins TRBV6-6 to TRBJ1-2, with D tentatively TRBD1 (5 bases). The germline V and J ends were trimmed by 5 bases and 8 bases, with 15 bases remaining between them. Germline V gene data show CDR1 as MNHNY and CDR2 as SVGAGI (reference sequence). The CDR3 loop spans 13 amino acids. CDR3 sequence (DNA): TGTGCCAGCAGTAGGGACCTTCTGGAGGGCTACACCTTC. This gives the protein CASSRDLLEGYTF.

This clone came up a few times. The chain is built from TRBV2 and TRBJ1-1; D might be TRBD1 (6 bases). This CDR3 comprises 14 residues. With 6 bases removed from V and 1 base from J, the gap between germline ends came to 12 bases. The germline CDR1 and CDR2 sequences are SNHLY and FYNNEI. CDR3 coding DNA: TGTGCCAGCAGGGTGGGCAGGGGGAACACTGAAGCTTTCTTT. Amino acids: CASRVGRGNTEAFF. The full variable domain, its missing parts supplied by reference TRBV2 and TRBJ1-1, is EPEVTQTPSHQVTQMGQEVILRCVPISNHLYFYWYRQILGQKVEFLVSFYNNEISEKSEIFDDQFSVERPDGSNFTLKIRSTKLEDSAMYFCASRVGRGNTEAFFGQGTRLTVV.

The chain links TRBV15 to TRBJ2-5, with D tentatively TRBD1 (5 bases). The CDR3 runs 14 residues. Looked up from germline, CDR1 is LNHNV and CDR2 is YYDKDF (reference sequence). Trimming left V 7 bases short and J 5 bases short, with 17 bases between. The DNA for the CDR3 is TGTGCCACCACCCCCCAGGGAATGAGGGAGACCCAGTACTTC. Its translation: CATTPQGMRETQYF.

The chain employs TRBV19 and TRBJ1-4; D might be TRBD1 (6 bases). Germline lookup yields CDR1 LNHDA and CDR2 SQIVND (reference sequence). The CDR3 sequence is 13 residues long. Trimming stripped 6 bases from V and 5 bases from J, with 10 bases between. Written as DNA, the CDR3 is TGTGCCAGTAGAGGACAGTGGAATGAAAAACTGTTTTTT. Translation gives CASRGQWNEKLFF.

V gene TRBV27 combines with J gene TRBJ2-7, with D possibly matching TRBD2 (5 bases). The length of the CDR3 is 15 residues. Trimming took off 2 bases at V and 6 bases at J, with 17 bases between the two ends. Germline values: CDR1 MNHEY, CDR2 SMNVEV (reference sequence). The CDR3 bases are TGTGCCAGCAGTTTAGCGGGCACCGGGCTGATCGAGCAGTACTTC. Residues: CASSLAGTGLIEQYF.

The genes are TRBV6-5 and TRBJ1-1; D call uncertain. CDR3 length equals 14 residues. Germline CDR1 and CDR2: MNHEY and SVGAGI. V gave up 2 bases and J gave up 2 bases, with 9 bases separating them. The CDR3 is CASSYLRENTEAFF. In nucleotides, the CDR3 is TGTGCCAGCAGTTACCTAAGGGAAAACACTGAAGCTTTCTTT.

This rearrangement joins TRBV9 to TRBJ2-2, with 8 bases aligning to TRBD2. Germline trimming cut 6 bases from V and 10 bases from J; bases unmatched to any gene: 11. Germline V gives CDR1 SGDLS, CDR2 YYNGEE. The CDR3 is 14 amino acids. The CDR3 protein is CASNLPGLGTELFF. CDR3 nucleotides: TGTGCCAGCAACCTCCCGGGACTAGGCACGGAGCTGTTTTTT. Combining the CDR3 with reference TRBV9 and TRBJ2-2 gives the whole variable domain DSGVTQTPKHLITATGQRVTLRCSPRSGDLSVYWYQQSLDQGLQFLIQYYNGEERAKGNILERFSAQQFPDLHSELNLSSLELGDSALYFCASNLPGLGTELFFGEGSRLTVL.

DNA for the CDR3: TGTGCCAGTAGTAGATCCCCCCTAGCGGGGCGGATCACCGGGGAGCTGTTTTTT. Its translation: CASSRSPLAGRITGELFF. The chain recombines TRBV19 with TRBJ2-2; the match to TRBD2 covers 9 bases. V lost 4 bases and J lost 4; bases outside the gene matches: 13. Germline V gene sequence: CDR1 LNHDA, CDR2 SQIVND (reference sequence). The CDR3 sequence is 18 residues long.

This chain connects TRBV19 to TRBJ1-6; 9 nucleotides align to TRBD1. From germline, CDR1 is LNHDA and CDR2 SQIVND (reference sequence). The CDR3 extends over 13 amino acids. After removal of 9 bases from V and 8 bases from J, the junction contained 5 bases not matched to a gene. CDR3 DNA: TGTGCCAGCCATACAGGGGGCGATTCACCCCTCCACTTT. Translation gives CASHTGGDSPLHF. Variable domain in full (rest from reference TRBV19 and TRBJ1-6): DGGITQSPKYLFRKEGQNVTLSCEQNLNHDAMYWYRQDPGQGLRLIYYSQIVNDFQKGDIAEGYSVSREKKESFPLTVTSAQKNPTAFYLCASHTGGDSPLHFGNGTRLTVT.

The genes are TRBV6-1 and TRBJ2-7; D call uncertain. CDR1 and CDR2 from the germline V gene are MNHNS and SASEGT. Trimming removed 4 bases from V and 0 bases from J, with 7 bases in between. This CDR3 region has 13 residues. The CDR3 nucleotides are TGTGCCAGCAGTGTGGAGTTCTCCTACGAGCAGTACTTC. This codes for CASSVEFSYEQYF.

V is TRBV9 and J is TRBJ1-1, with 7 bases aligning to TRBD1. J was trimmed by 0 bases and V by 0 bases; bases with no gene match: 5. The CDR3 spans 16 residues. Germline assignment: CDR1 SGDLS and CDR2 YYNGEE. The CDR3, as DNA: TGTGCCAGCAGCGTAGACGCAGGGGGGATGAACACTGAAGCTTTCTTT. Its translation: CASSVDAGGMNTEAFF.

The chain has TRBV7-9 and TRBJ2-2; the D call may be TRBD1 or TRBD2 (6 bases each). CDR1 is SEHNR, CDR2 FQNEAQ, per germline (reference sequence). This CDR3 comprises 15 residues. Trimming removed 5 bases from V and 3 bases from J, with 13 bases in between. This CDR3 reads CASSPSRGDTGELFF. CDR3 DNA: TGTGCCAGCAGCCCCAGTAGGGGGGACACCGGGGAGCTGTTTTTT.

CDR3 nucleotide sequence: TGTGCCACCCCCTCGGACAGGGGGGGAACTAATGAAAAACTGTTTTTT. It codes for CATPSDRGGTNEKLFF. The chain has TRBV2 and TRBJ1-4; 10 bases fit TRBD1. In germline, CDR1 is SNHLY, CDR2 FYNNEI. The CDR3 runs 16 residues. With 10 bases clipped from V and 1 base from J, the junction kept 9 bases outside the gene matches.

The rearrangement links TRBV18 to TRBJ2-5; TRBD2 is a possible D gene (6 bases). With 2 bases removed from V and 3 bases from J, the gap between germline ends came to 7 bases. Germline CDR1 and CDR2: KGHSH and LQKENI. This CDR3 region has 13 residues. As DNA, the CDR3 is TGTGCCAGCTCACCAGCGGGGAAAGAGACCCAGTACTTC. It yields the protein CASSPAGKETQYF.

The rearrangement uses TRBV5-1 and TRBJ2-3; tentative D call: TRBD2 (5 bases). Trimming shortened V by 6 bases and J by 6 bases, and 17 bases separated the two germline ends. The CDR3 loop spans 14 amino acids. Germline V gives CDR1 SGHRS, CDR2 YFSETQ. The CDR3 DNA reads as TGCGCCAGCACCCAAAGCGGAACGGGGGATACGCAGTATTTT. Translated: CASTQSGTGDTQYF. The whole variable domain, filled in from reference TRBV5-1 and TRBJ2-3, reads KAGVTQTPRYLIKTRGQQVTLSCSPISGHRSVSWYQQTPGQGLQFLFEYFSETQRNKGNFPGRFSGRQFSNSRSEMNVSTLELGDSALYLCASTQSGTGDTQYFGPGTRLTVL.

V is TRBV5-5 and J is TRBJ1-3; TRBD1 might be the D (6 bases). The V end was cut by 1 base, the J end by 3 bases, with 11 bases between. Germline V gene data show CDR1 as SGHKS and CDR2 as YYEKEE (reference sequence). The CDR3 extends over 15 amino acids. The CDR3 is CASSLQGRIGNTIYF. For the CDR3, the DNA is TGTGCCAGCAGCTTGCAGGGGAGAATTGGAAACACCATATATTTT. Full variable domain (outside the CDR3, taken from reference TRBV5-5 and TRBJ1-3): DAGVTQSPTHLIKTRGQQVTLRCSPISGHKSVSWYQQVLGQGPQFIFQYYEKEERGRGNFPDRFSARQFPNYSSELNVNALLLGDSALYLCASSLQGRIGNTIYFGEGSWLTVV.

The chain uses TRBV11-3 and TRBJ2-2, with D possibly TRBD2 on 5 matching bases. Germline V gene lookup returns CDR1 SGHNT and CDR2 YENEEA. Trimming removed 5 bases at V and 5 bases at J, with 18 bases between. The CDR3 spans 16 residues. The CDR3, as DNA: TGTGCCAGCAGCCTTTCGAGGGCGGAGGTAACCGGGGAGCTGTTTTTT. Protein product: CASSLSRAEVTGELFF.

The chain combines TRBV19 with TRBJ2-5; the match to TRBD2 covers 7 bases. The CDR3 is 15 residues long. V lost 6 bases and J lost 4; bases outside the gene matches: 11. Germline CDR1 LNHDA, CDR2 SQIVND (reference sequence). CDR3 bases: TGTGCCAGTAGATTGGACCCGCGGGGGACAGAGACCCAGTACTTC. Protein: CASRLDPRGTETQYF. Variable domain in full (rest from reference TRBV19 and TRBJ2-5): DGGITQSPKYLFRKEGQNVTLSCEQNLNHDAMYWYRQDPGQGLRLIYYSQIVNDFQKGDIAEGYSVSREKKESFPLTVTSAQKNPTAFYLCASRLDPRGTETQYFGPGTRLLVL.

The chain uses TRBV27 and TRBJ2-7; TRBD2 agrees at 9 bases. V shed 7 bases, J shed 4 bases, and the junction held 5 bases outside the gene matches. The germline CDR1 and CDR2 sequences are MNHEY and SMNVEV (reference sequence). The CDR3 totals 13 residues. The CDR3 DNA is TGTGCCAGCAAGCGGGGGGCAAAATACGAGCAGTACTTC. Translated: CASKRGAKYEQYF.

The rearrangement joins TRBV5-1 to TRBJ1-3; D unclear. This CDR3 spans 15 amino acids. Trimming stripped 3 bases from V and 0 bases from J, with 10 bases between. The germline gives CDR1 SGHRS, CDR2 YFSETQ. CDR3: CASSSNGNSGNTIYF. The CDR3 DNA is TGCGCCAGCAGCTCAAATGGTAACTCTGGAAACACCATATATTTT.

This clone was seen only a few times. V gene TRBV6-1 combines with J gene TRBJ1-1, with D unresolved. The germline V gene has CDR1 MNHNS and CDR2 SASEGT. V lost 4 bases to trimming and J lost 7 bases, with 19 bases between them. This CDR3 spans 15 amino acids. The DNA of the CDR3 is TGTGCCAGCAGTGTTCGCCGGGCGGCGGCTTTTGAAGCTTTCTTT. Its protein product is CASSVRRAAAFEAFF.

The chain recombines TRBV6-6 with TRBJ2-7, with D unresolved. CDR1 is MNHNY, CDR2 SVGAGI, per germline (reference sequence). Trimming removed 10 bases at V and 4 bases at J, with 14 bases between. The CDR3 runs 12 residues. The CDR3 DNA sequence: TGTGCCACCTCTCAGGCCGCATACGAGCAGTACTTC. Residues: CATSQAAYEQYF.

This clone has more than one count but fewer than ten. This chain links TRBV7-9 with TRBJ2-6, with TRBD1 matching 7 bases. Looked up from germline, CDR1 is SEHNR and CDR2 is FQNEAQ (reference sequence). V gave up 5 bases and J gave up 2 bases; unmatched junction bases: 6. The CDR3 has 16 residues. CDR3 region: CASSKLTGAGANVLTF. CDR3 DNA sequence: TGTGCCAGCAGCAAGCTTACAGGGGCTGGGGCCAACGTCCTGACTTTC.

To note about this clone: Other DNA sequences within the sample encode an identical CDR3. This rearrangement joins TRBV30 to TRBJ1-5, with 9 bases identical to TRBD1. Trimming took 3 bases from V and 5 from J; bases not matched to a gene: 8. The germline V gene has CDR1 GTSNPN and CDR2 SVGIG (reference sequence). This CDR3 is 15 amino acids long. This CDR3 reads CAWRPTGGRDQPQHF. As DNA, the CDR3 is TGTGCCTGGAGACCTACAGGGGGCAGGGATCAGCCCCAGCATTTT.